This T cell receptor (beta chain) was profiled in a study of CD8 T cells in ankylosing spondylitis. TCRdb itself ran the 5' RACE reads through MiXCR, one entry per CDR3 protein. The repertoire holds 200,000 to 300,000 distinct CDR3 sequences, with approximately 9% as singletons. Note on this clonotype: Its antigen remains unknown.

Study-wide findings and caveats: In the blood and synovial fluid of reactive arthritis, some motif variants had been previously reported. Those disease-linked clones were CD8+; they were also relatively rare in peripheral blood. As reported, disease-linked clones showed significant enrichment in matched ankylosing spondylitis synovial fluid.

Germline V gives CDR1 SGDLS, CDR2 YYNGEE. This CDR3 contains 13 residues. The V and J ends lost 3 bases and 4 bases respectively, with 10 bases between them. The chain carries TRBV9 and TRBJ2-5; D perhaps matches TRBD1 (6 bases). This clonotype was sampled from a male donor with ankylosing spondylitis or in good health (not recorded which). Sequenced input: blood, either unsorted or a sorted T cell fraction (not recorded which). CDR3 DNA sequence: TGTGCCAGCAGCGGGCAGGGGCGAGAGACCCAGTACTTC. The encoded protein is CASSGQGRETQYF. The variable domain in full, with the rest retrieved from reference TRBV9 and TRBJ2-5, is DSGVTQTPKHLITATGQRVTLRCSPRSGDLSVYWYQQSLDQGLQFLIQYYNGEERAKGNILERFSAQQFPDLHSELNLSSLELGDSALYFCASSGQGRETQYFGPGTRLLVL.